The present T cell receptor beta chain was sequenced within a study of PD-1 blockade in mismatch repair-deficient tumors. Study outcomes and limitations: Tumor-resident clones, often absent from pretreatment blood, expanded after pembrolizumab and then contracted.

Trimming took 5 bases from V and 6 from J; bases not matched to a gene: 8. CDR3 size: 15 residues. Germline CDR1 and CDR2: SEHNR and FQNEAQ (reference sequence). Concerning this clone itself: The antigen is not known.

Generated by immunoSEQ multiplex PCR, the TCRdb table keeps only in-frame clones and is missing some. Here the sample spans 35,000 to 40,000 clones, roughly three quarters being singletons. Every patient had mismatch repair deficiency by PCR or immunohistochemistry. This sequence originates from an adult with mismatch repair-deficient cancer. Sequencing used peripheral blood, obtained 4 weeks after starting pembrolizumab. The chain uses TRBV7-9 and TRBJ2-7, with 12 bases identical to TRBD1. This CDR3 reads CASSGPGTGGGEQYF. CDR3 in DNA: TGTGCCAGCAGCGGTCCCGGGACAGGGGGCGGCGAGCAGTACTTC.